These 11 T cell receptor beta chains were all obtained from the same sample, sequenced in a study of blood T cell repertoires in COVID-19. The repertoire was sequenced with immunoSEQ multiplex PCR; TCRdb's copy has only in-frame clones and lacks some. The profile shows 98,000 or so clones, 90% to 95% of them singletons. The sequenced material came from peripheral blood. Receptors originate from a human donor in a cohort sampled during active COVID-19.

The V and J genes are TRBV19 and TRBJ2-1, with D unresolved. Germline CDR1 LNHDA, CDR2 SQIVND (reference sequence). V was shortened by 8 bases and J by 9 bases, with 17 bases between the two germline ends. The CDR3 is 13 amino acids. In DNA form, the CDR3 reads TGTGCCAGTTCGCCCGACTTGATCGGTGAGCAGTTCTTC. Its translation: CASSPDLIGEQFF.

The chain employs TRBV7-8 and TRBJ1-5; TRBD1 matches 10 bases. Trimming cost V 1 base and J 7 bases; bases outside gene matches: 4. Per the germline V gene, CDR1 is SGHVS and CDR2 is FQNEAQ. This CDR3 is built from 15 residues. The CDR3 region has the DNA TGTGCCAGCAGCTTAGAGGGACAGGGGTGGCAGCCCCAGCATTTT. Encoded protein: CASSLEGQGWQPQHF.

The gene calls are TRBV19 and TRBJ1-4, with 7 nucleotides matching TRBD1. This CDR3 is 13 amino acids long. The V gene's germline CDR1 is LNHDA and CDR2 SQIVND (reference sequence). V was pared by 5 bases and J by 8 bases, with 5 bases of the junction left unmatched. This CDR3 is CASSLGTAEKLFF. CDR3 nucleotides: TGTGCCAGTAGTCTGGGGACAGCCGAAAAACTGTTTTTT.

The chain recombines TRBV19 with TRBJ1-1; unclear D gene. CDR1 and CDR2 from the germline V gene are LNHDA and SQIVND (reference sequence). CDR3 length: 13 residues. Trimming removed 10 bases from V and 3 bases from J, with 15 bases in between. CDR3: CAISRAGYTEAFF. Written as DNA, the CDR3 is TGTGCCATATCCCGTGCGGGCTACACTGAAGCTTTCTTT. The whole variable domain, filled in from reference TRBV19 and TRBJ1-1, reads DGGITQSPKYLFRKEGQNVTLSCEQNLNHDAMYWYRQDPGQGLRLIYYSQIVNDFQKGDIAEGYSVSREKKESFPLTVTSAQKNPTAFYLCAISRAGYTEAFFGQGTRLTVV.

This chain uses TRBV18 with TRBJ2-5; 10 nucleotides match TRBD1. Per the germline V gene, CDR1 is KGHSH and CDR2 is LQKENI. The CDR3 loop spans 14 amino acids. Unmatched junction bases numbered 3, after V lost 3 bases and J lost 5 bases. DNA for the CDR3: TGTGCCAGCTCACCGGGACAGGGGTATGAGACCCAGTACTTC. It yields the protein CASSPGQGYETQYF.

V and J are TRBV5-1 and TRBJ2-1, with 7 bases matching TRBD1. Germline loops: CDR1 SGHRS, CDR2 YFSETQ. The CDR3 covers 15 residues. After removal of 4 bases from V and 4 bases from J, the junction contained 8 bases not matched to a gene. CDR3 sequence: CASSLGTASYNEQFF. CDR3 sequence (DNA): TGCGCCAGCAGCCTAGGGACAGCCTCATACAATGAGCAGTTCTTC.

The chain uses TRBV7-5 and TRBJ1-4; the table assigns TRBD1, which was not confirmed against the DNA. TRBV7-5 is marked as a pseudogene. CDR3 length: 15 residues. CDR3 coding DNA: TGTGCCAGAAGCTTCCCGGACAGGGATAATGAAAAACTGTTTTTT. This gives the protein CARSFPDRDNEKLFF.

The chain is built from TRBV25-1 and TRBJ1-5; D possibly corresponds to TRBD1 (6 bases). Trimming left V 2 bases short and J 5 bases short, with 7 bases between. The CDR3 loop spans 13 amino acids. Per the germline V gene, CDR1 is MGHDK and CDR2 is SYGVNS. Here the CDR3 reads CASSERGYQPQHF. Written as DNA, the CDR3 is TGTGCCAGCAGTGAAAGGGGGTATCAGCCCCAGCATTTT.

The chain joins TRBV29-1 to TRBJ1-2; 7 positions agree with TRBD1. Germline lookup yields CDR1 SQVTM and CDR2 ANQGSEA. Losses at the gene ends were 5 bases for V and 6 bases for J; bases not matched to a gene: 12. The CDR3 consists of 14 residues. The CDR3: CSVPPQGGLNGYTF. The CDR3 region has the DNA TGCAGCGTTCCGCCCCAGGGGGGATTAAATGGCTACACCTTC.

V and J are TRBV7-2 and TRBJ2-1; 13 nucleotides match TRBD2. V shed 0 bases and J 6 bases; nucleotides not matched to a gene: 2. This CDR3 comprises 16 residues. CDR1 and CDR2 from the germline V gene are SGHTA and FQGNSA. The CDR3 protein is CASSLAGTSGINEQFF. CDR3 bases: TGTGCCAGCAGCTTAGCGGGGACTAGCGGGATCAATGAGCAGTTCTTC.

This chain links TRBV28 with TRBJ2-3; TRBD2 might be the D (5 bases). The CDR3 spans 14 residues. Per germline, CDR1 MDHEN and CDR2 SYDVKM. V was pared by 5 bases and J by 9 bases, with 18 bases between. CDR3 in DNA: TGTGCCAGCAGTCAAGCGGTATCTTTTCTCACGCAGTATTTT. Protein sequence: CASSQAVSFLTQYF. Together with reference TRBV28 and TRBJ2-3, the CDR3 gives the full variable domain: DVKVTQSSRYLVKRTGEKVFLECVQDMDHENMFWYRQDPGLGLRLIYFSYDVKMKEKGDIPEGYSVSREKKERFSLILESASTNQTSMYLCASSQAVSFLTQYFGPGTRLTVL.